The rows below give T cell receptor beta chains drawn from one sample of a study of response to subunit inactivated influenza vaccine. MiXCR, run by TCRdb on the RT-PCR reads, gives a single entry per CDR3 protein. This sample has 500,000 to 750,000 distinct CDR3 sequences, with about 14% found just once. The material sequenced was PBMCs from blood, taken 11 to 12 days after vaccination. These receptors all come from a man aged 50 to 60 who received an inactivated influenza vaccine. The CDR3 runs from the conserved cysteine through the conserved F or W. The D gene is left open where the match is weak.

d_gene,v_gene,j_gene,CDR3aa
TRBD1,TRBV11-2,TRBJ2-7,CASSSPGQGAFQYF
TRBD2,TRBV29-1,TRBJ2-1,CSVHRLADYNEQFF
-,TRBV6-2/TRBV6-3,TRBJ1-5,CASSYPGGRGSNQPQHF
-,TRBV20-1,TRBJ1-2,CSASTDNYGYTF
TRBD2,TRBV20-1,TRBJ2-7,CSALTGGGTYEQYF
-,TRBV18,TRBJ1-3,CASSPPYRGNTIYF
TRBD2,TRBV20-1,TRBJ2-1,CSASFRGRNNEQFF
TRBD1,TRBV7-2,TRBJ1-6,CASSLGAGTGRSPLHF
TRBD2,TRBV4-1,TRBJ2-1,CASSQEQLAGGLGNEQFF
-,TRBV12-3/TRBV12-4,TRBJ1-2,CASSLGGGVSYGYTF
TRBD1,TRBV28,TRBJ1-2,CASRAPSGTDVYGYTF
-,TRBV20-1,TRBJ1-6,CSARDEVGYSPLHF
-,TRBV5-1,TRBJ2-2,CASSLNVGTGELFF
TRBD2,TRBV12-3/TRBV12-4,TRBJ2-1,CASSLGLANGEQFF
TRBD1,TRBV7-2,TRBJ2-2,CASSIGTGGELFF
TRBD2,TRBV7-2,TRBJ2-1,CASSFLGLAGYNEQFF
TRBD2,TRBV4-2,TRBJ2-1,CASSHGSGGPGYNEQFF
TRBD1,TRBV12-3/TRBV12-4,TRBJ2-7,CASSIDRAPYEQYF
TRBD1,TRBV24-1,TRBJ1-2,CATSDLRQGYGYTF
TRBD2,TRBV20-1,TRBJ2-1,CSATLAGAYNEQFF
TRBD1,TRBV6-2/TRBV6-3,TRBJ2-1,CASSPTGGNEQFF
TRBD2,TRBV4-1,TRBJ2-5,CASSPERLAGQETQYF
TRBD2,TRBV12-3/TRBV12-4,TRBJ2-1,CASSSSGRYSSYNEQFF
-,TRBV2,TRBJ1-1,CASTLGGTTSFTEAFF
TRBD1,TRBV6-5,TRBJ2-1,CASSYKTGGDGLFF
-,TRBV6-5,TRBJ1-2,CASSYSTGGYGYTF
TRBD1,TRBV3-1,TRBJ2-7,CASSPSGGAASSYEQYF
TRBD2,TRBV6-1,TRBJ2-3,CASSQYRGLAGASTDTQYF
-,TRBV20-1,TRBJ1-5,CSARGGRSNQPQHF
-,TRBV6-4,TRBJ2-2,CASRTKTNTGELFF
TRBD2,TRBV12-3/TRBV12-4,TRBJ2-1,CASSLLADHNEQFF
TRBD1,TRBV19,TRBJ2-7,CASTKGTGSYEQYF
TRBD1,TRBV5-1,TRBJ2-7,CASHTGPGGLEQYF
TRBD2,TRBV7-9,-,CASSLASGTSFNEQYF
-,TRBV28,TRBJ2-7,CASSLWGNYEQYF
-,TRBV15,TRBJ1-2,CATSRAGVSRGGYTF
-,TRBV11-2,TRBJ1-6,CASSARGYNSPLHF
TRBD1,TRBV9,TRBJ1-1,CASSVGGTGAGEAFF
TRBD1,TRBV5-1,TRBJ2-5,CASSLGTGGEFTQYF